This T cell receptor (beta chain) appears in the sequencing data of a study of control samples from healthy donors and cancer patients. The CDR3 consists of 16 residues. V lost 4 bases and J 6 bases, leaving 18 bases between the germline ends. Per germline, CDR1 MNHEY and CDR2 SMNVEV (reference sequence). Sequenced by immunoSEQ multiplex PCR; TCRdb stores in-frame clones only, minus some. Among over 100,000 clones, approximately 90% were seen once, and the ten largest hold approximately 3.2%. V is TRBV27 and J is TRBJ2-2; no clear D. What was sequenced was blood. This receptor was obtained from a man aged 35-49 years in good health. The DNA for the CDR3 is TGTGCCAGCAGTTCTACCACGCCGTGGGGTGCCGGGGAGCTGTTTTTT. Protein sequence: CASSSTTPWGAGELFF.